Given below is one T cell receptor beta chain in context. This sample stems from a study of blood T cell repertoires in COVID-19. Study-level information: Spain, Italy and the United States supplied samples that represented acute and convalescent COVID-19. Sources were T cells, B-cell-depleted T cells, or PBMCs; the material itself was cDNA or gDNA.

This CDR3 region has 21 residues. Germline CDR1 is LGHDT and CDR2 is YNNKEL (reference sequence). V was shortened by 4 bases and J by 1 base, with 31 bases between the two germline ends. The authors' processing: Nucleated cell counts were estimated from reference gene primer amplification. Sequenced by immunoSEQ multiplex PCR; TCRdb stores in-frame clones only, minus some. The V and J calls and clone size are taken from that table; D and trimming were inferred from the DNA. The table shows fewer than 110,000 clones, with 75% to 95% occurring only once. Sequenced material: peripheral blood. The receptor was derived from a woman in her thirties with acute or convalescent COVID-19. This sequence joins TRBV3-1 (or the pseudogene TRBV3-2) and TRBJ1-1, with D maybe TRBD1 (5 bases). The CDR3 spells CASSPLLWVGGSGGRNTEAFF. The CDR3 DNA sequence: TGTGCCAGCAGCCCCCTTTTATGGGTTGGTGGGTCCGGGGGTAGGAACACTGAAGCTTTCTTT.